What follows are 12 T cell receptor beta chains derived from one specimen sequenced in a study of neurological immune-mediated disorders. TCRdb used MiXCR to reprocess the 5' RACE reads, holding one entry per CDR3 protein. The sample includes some 37,000 distinct CDR3 sequences, 10% of them seen just once. Sequencing was carried out using PBMCs. These receptors all stem from a woman aged 25 to 39 with HTLV-1-associated myelopathy (HAM/TSP).

In its sample, this clonotype was seen many times. The chain is built from TRBV20-1 and TRBJ2-3; 11 nucleotides agree with TRBD2. V gave up 5 bases and J gave up 0 bases; unmatched junction bases: 4. Germline CDR1 is DFQATT and CDR2 is SNEGSKA (reference sequence). This CDR3 region has 15 residues. CDR3 in amino acids: CSAAGLAESTDTQYF. The CDR3 DNA sequence: TGCAGTGCTGCGGGACTAGCGGAGAGCACAGATACGCAGTATTTT.

This clonotype was detected many times. This chain connects TRBV10-3 to TRBJ2-7, with D possibly matching TRBD1 (6 bases). V lost 2 bases to trimming and J lost 7 bases, with 12 bases between them. The germline V gene encodes CDR1 ENHRY and CDR2 SYGVKD. The CDR3 is made up of 13 amino acids. CDR3 in amino acids: CAISELQGGEQYF. The CDR3 coding sequence is TGTGCCATCAGTGAGCTACAGGGTGGTGAGCAGTACTTC.

This clonotype came up many times. In DNA form, the CDR3 reads TGTGCCAGCAGCACCAATACAAGGAATTCACCCCTCCACTTT. It specifies CASSTNTRNSPLHF. The rearrangement joins TRBV13 to TRBJ1-6; no definite D call. The V gene lost 5 bases and the J gene lost 7 bases, with 12 bases spanning the gap. The CDR3 has 14 residues. Looked up from germline, CDR1 is PRHDT and CDR2 is FYEKMQ (reference sequence).

This clonotype has ten or more counts. This rearrangement joins TRBV20-1 to TRBJ2-3, with 8 bases identical to TRBD2. The germline V gene encodes CDR1 DFQATT and CDR2 SNEGSKA (reference sequence). CDR3 length equals 14 residues. V was clipped by 3 bases and J by 3 bases; unmatched bases: 5. In DNA form, the CDR3 reads TGCAGTGCTAGCGGGGGGGCGGGGACAGATACGCAGTATTTT. It codes for CSASGGAGTDTQYF.

This clonotype was seen at least ten times. The chain employs TRBV20-1 and TRBJ2-1, with D perhaps TRBD1 (6 bases). Germline CDR1 reads DFQATT; CDR2 reads SNEGSKA (reference sequence). The CDR3 contains 16 residues. Trimming took 3 bases from V and 0 from J, leaving 15 bases between them. CDR3 DNA: TGCAGTGCTAGTGCCCCACAGGGAACCTCCTACAATGAGCAGTTCTTC. The encoded protein is CSASAPQGTSYNEQFF.

This clonotype has ten or more counts. V and J are TRBV6-5 and TRBJ2-7; maybe TRBD1 (6 bases). The CDR3 spans 17 residues. The germline gives CDR1 MNHEY, CDR2 SVGAGI. V gave up 2 bases and J gave up 3 bases, with 20 bases separating them. DNA of the CDR3: TGTGCCAGCAGTTACAGGCATTCCCGGGGACACAACTACGAGCAGTACTTC. Translated, it gives CASSYRHSRGHNYEQYF.

This clonotype was counted many times. The chain is built from TRBV20-1 and TRBJ2-1, with TRBD2 matching over 9 bases. With V trimmed by 0 bases and J by 9 bases, 6 bases remained unmatched. This CDR3 is 14 amino acids long. Germline CDR1 is DFQATT and CDR2 is SNEGSKA (reference sequence). CDR3 region: CSAREIAGAPEQFF. The CDR3 DNA reads as TGCAGTGCTAGAGAGATAGCGGGGGCTCCTGAGCAGTTCTTC.

The table lists this clonotype with many counts. The chain has TRBV5-1 and TRBJ1-1, with no clear D. CDR3 length equals 13 residues. CDR1 SGHRS and CDR2 YFSETQ come from the germline V gene. V dropped 4 bases and J dropped 1 base, with 8 bases sitting between them. The CDR3 is CASSADGNTEAFF. CDR3 sequence (DNA): TGCGCCAGCAGCGCTGACGGGAACACTGAAGCTTTCTTT.

This sequence joins TRBV20-1 and TRBJ2-1; 13 bases are a match to TRBD2. After removal of 3 bases from V and 7 bases from J, the junction contained 9 bases not matched to a gene. Germline-derived CDR1 and CDR2 are DFQATT and SNEGSKA (reference sequence). The CDR3 has 16 residues. The CDR3 DNA reads as TGCAGTGCTAGGGGTCCGGGACTAGCGGGGACAAATGAGCAGTTCTTC. Translating it yields CSARGPGLAGTNEQFF.

The chain couples TRBV6-4 to TRBJ2-1, with D uncertain. With 6 bases removed from V and 8 bases from J, the gap between germline ends came to 14 bases. This CDR3 spans 13 amino acids. CDR1 is MRHNA, CDR2 SNTAGT, per germline. CDR3 protein: CASSEAPNYEQFF. The DNA of the CDR3 is TGTGCCAGCAGCGAGGCCCCCAACTATGAGCAGTTCTTC.

This clonotype was seen repeatedly, ten times or more. J is TRBJ1-2 and V is TRBV29-1; D is undetermined. Germline assignment: CDR1 SQVTM and CDR2 ANQGSEA. Trimming shortened V by 5 bases and J by 7 bases, and 14 bases separated the two germline ends. CDR3 length equals 12 residues. The chain's CDR3 is CSVSSGYPGYTF. The CDR3 DNA sequence: TGCAGCGTTTCCTCCGGGTACCCTGGCTACACCTTC.

This clonotype came up once. The chain couples TRBV3-1 to TRBJ2-3; 8 bases match TRBD1. Germline-derived CDR1 and CDR2 are LGHDT and YNNKEL (reference sequence). The CDR3 sequence is 16 residues long. J gave up 5 bases and V 4 bases, and 11 bases lay outside the gene matches. CDR3 coding DNA: TGTGCCAGCAGCCGGGGGCAGGGGGCGTCCCAAGATACGCAGTATTTT. This codes for CASSRGQGASQDTQYF.